Sequencing of this T cell receptor beta chain was carried out in a study of blood T cell repertoires in COVID-19. At the level of the study: Spain, Italy and the United States supplied samples that represented acute and convalescent COVID-19. Sources were T cells, B-cell-depleted T cells, or PBMCs; the material itself was cDNA or gDNA.

Study processing details: It was from reference gene primer amplification that nucleated cell counts were estimated. The data were produced by immunoSEQ multiplex PCR, yet TCRdb's version contains in-frame clones alone and is incomplete. The V and J calls and clone size were taken over from that table, and D and trimming were inferred from the DNA. This sample has approximately 280,000 clones, with roughly 90% found just once. This sequence was found in a woman aged 55-70 years with acute or convalescent COVID-19. The sequenced material came from peripheral blood.

CDR3 sequence (DNA): TGTGCCAGCAGGAAAGGGGGCATGAGAACTGAAGCTTTCTTT. This codes for CASRKGGMRTEAFF. The gene calls are TRBV28 and TRBJ1-1, with 7 bases aligning to TRBD1. Germline CDR1 is MDHEN and CDR2 is SYDVKM. This CDR3 has 14 amino acids. The junction had 9 bases not matched to a gene; V was cut back by 6 bases and J by 5 bases.